This is a list of T cell receptor beta chains from one sample in a study of T cell clusters in autoimmune cytopenias. TCRdb re-called the multiplex PCR reads; every CDR3 protein appears as one record, without DNA. Here the sample table reports some 8,300 distinct CDR3 sequences. Sequenced input: peripheral blood. Receptors originate from a human donor with an autoimmune cytopenia or autoimmune hepatitis (not recorded which). The CDR3 runs from the conserved cysteine through the conserved F or W. Clone sizes are given selectively: once, few, many, or a class where the clone is expanded.

j_call clone_size v_call cdr3_aa
TRBJ2-7 NA TRBV20-1 CSGQGNGYEQYF
TRBJ1-1 NA TRBV19 CASSPRLLNTEAFF
TRBJ2-3 NA TRBV20-1 CSAISGVGSDTQYF
TRBJ2-7 NA TRBV6-4 CASSPNTISYEQYF
TRBJ2-1 medium-sized TRBV6-1 CASKSQSYNEQFF
TRBJ1-1 NA TRBV19 CASSIPLQGAKGFGEAFF
TRBJ2-7 NA TRBV7-2 CASRSTGGAYEQYF
TRBJ2-1 NA TRBV24-1 CATRGTRPDDEQFF
TRBJ2-3 medium-sized TRBV12-3/TRBV12-4 CASSPTGTDTQYF
TRBJ2-7 NA TRBV6-2/TRBV6-3 CASRTSGTYEQHF
TRBJ2-7 NA TRBV6-1 CASSPSSSGSYEQYF
TRBJ2-1 NA TRBV28 CASSFIAGRMDEQFF
TRBJ2-7 medium-sized TRBV29-1 CSVTQAYEQYF
TRBJ2-3 NA TRBV6-2/TRBV6-3 CASSGLADYITDTQYF
TRBJ1-2 NA TRBV6-1 CASSVQQTTNYGYTF
TRBJ1-2 medium-sized TRBV29-1 CSVEWNYGYTF
TRBJ2-7 NA TRBV19 CASSPAREQYF
TRBJ1-6 medium-sized TRBV27 CASSLHQGASYNSPLHF
TRBJ2-5 medium-sized TRBV19 CASSPGLAGGVETQYF
TRBJ1-1 medium-sized TRBV19 CASSYTVNTEAFF
TRBJ1-6 medium-sized TRBV6-1 CASSEGSPYNSPLHF
TRBJ1-2 NA TRBV6-1 CASSGGTPLSGYYGYTF
TRBJ2-2 medium-sized TRBV7-9 CASRVSGRAEGELFF
TRBJ1-6 medium-sized TRBV27 CASSWDSNSPLHF
TRBJ2-1 NA TRBV27 CASSTDTNEQFF
TRBJ1-5 NA TRBV20-1 CSARDGMEYHSNQPQHF
TRBJ2-7 NA TRBV6-5 CASSYGFGAGEQYF
TRBJ2-1 medium-sized TRBV12-3/TRBV12-4 CASIRGHRVDEQFF
TRBJ2-3 medium-sized TRBV19 CASRLGDKFTDTQYF
TRBJ1-4 NA TRBV20-1 CSAGYRGTNEKLFF
TRBJ1-4 medium-sized TRBV29-1 CSVAGTRGATNEKLFF
TRBJ2-1 medium-sized TRBV29-1 CSVVSTGYNEQFF
TRBJ2-7 NA TRBV6-5 CASSRLRGAFEQYF
TRBJ1-1 NA TRBV27 CASSLFKGMGAFF
TRBJ2-1 NA TRBV6-5 CASSYSTKVHEQFF
TRBJ2-1 NA TRBV12-3/TRBV12-4 CASSFSGTDEFF
TRBJ1-5 NA TRBV6-1 CASSTGQGSYNQPQHF
TRBJ2-5 medium-sized TRBV5-4 CAMKAGGGETQYF
TRBJ2-3 medium-sized TRBV27 CASSLSKATDTQYF
TRBJ1-6 medium-sized TRBV19 CASGLGTGVSPLHF
TRBJ2-7 NA TRBV5-5 CASSSVGGNEQFF
TRBJ1-6 NA TRBV5-1 CASRYRNNSPLHF
TRBJ2-2 NA TRBV27 CASKGLAGGNTGELFF
TRBJ1-2 NA TRBV19 CASSPDGANGYGYTF
TRBJ2-1 medium-sized TRBV12-3/TRBV12-4 CASSLDRGYEQFF
TRBJ2-7 medium-sized TRBV5-5 CASSLERDYYEQYF
TRBJ2-5 NA TRBV5-5 CASSLGAGEETQYF